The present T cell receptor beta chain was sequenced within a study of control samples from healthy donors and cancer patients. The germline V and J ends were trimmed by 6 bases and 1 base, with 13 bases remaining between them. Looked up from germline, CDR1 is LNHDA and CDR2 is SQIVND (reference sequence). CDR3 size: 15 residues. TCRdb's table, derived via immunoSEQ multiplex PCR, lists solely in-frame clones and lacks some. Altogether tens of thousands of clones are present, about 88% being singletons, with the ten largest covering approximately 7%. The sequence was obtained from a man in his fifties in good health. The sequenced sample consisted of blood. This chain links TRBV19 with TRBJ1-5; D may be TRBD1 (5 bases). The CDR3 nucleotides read TGTGCCAGTAGGGCGGGGGTGCAGAGCAATCAGCCCCAGCATTTT. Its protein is CASRAGVQSNQPQHF.